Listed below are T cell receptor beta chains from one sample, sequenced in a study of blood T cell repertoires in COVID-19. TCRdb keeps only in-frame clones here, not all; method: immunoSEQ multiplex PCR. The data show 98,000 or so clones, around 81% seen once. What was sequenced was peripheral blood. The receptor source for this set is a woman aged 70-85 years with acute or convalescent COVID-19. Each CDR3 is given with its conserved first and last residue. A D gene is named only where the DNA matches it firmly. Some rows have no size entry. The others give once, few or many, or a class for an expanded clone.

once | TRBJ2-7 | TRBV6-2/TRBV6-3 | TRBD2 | CASSYAGAHHGLAGGPREQYF | TGTGCCAGCAGTTATGCCGGAGCTCATCATGGACTAGCGGGAGGGCCGAGGGAGCAGTACTTC
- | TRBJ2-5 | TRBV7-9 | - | CASSSQGFTETQYF | TGTGCCAGCAGCTCCCAGGGGTTTACAGAGACCCAGTACTTC
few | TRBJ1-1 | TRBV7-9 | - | CASSLDWQEGEAFF | TGTGCCAGCAGCTTAGATTGGCAGGAGGGGGAAGCTTTCTTT
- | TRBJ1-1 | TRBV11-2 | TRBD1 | CASSLVGTGPMNTEAFF | TGTGCCAGCAGCTTGGTCGGGACAGGACCCATGAACACTGAAGCTTTCTTT
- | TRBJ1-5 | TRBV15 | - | CATSTMGHWESNQPQHF | TGTGCCACCAGCACTATGGGACATTGGGAGAGCAATCAGCCCCAGCATTTT
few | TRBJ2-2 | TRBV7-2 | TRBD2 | CAGTSGSKGGELFF | TGTGCCGGGACTAGCGGGAGTAAGGGCGGGGAGCTGTTTTTT
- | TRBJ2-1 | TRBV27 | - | CASSLDNSYNEQFF | TGTGCCAGCAGCTTGGACAACTCCTACAATGAGCAGTTCTTC
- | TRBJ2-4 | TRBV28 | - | CASSSGQSLAKNIQYF | TGTGCCAGCAGTTCTGGACAGTCACTAGCCAAAAACATTCAGTACTTC
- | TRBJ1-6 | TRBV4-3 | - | CASSQAAPDNSPLHF | TGCGCCAGCAGCCAAGCAGCGCCAGATAATTCACCCCTCCACTTT
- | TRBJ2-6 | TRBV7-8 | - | CASSFQGPRAGANVLTF | TGTGCCAGCAGCTTTCAGGGCCCAAGGGCTGGGGCCAACGTCCTGACTTTC
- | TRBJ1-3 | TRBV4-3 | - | CASSQVSGLGNTIYF | TGCGCCAGCAGCCAAGTTTCGGGTCTCGGAAACACCATATATTTT
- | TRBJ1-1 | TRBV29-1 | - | CSAKPQGNTEAFF | TGCAGCGCCAAACCACAGGGGAACACTGAAGCTTTCTTT
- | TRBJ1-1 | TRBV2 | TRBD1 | CASTSTGPFTEAFF | TGTGCCAGCACCTCGACAGGGCCGTTTACTGAAGCTTTCTTT
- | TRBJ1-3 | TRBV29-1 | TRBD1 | CSVAQGAGGNTIYF | TGCAGCGTCGCACAGGGGGCTGGTGGAAACACCATATATTTT
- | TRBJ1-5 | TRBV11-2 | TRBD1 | CASSLDRGGNQPQHF | TGTGCCAGCAGCCTGGACAGGGGAGGTAATCAGCCCCAGCATTTT
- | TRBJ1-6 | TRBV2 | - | CASSAGEMSPLHF | TGTGCCAGCAGTGCGGGGGAGATGTCACCCCTCCACTTT
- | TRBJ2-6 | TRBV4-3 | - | CASSQEGRGRYSGANVLTF | TGCGCCAGCAGCCAAGAAGGCAGGGGAAGGTACTCTGGGGCCAACGTCCTGACTTTC
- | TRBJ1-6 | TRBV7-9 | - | CASSPDTSSYNSPLHF | TGTGCCAGCAGTCCTGACACGAGCTCCTATAATTCACCCCTCCACTTT
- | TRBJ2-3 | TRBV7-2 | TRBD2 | CASSRGGITDTQYF | TGTGCCAGCAGTCGCGGGGGGATCACAGATACGCAGTATTTT
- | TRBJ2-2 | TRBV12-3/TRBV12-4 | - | CASSQQGVGELFF | TGTGCCAGCAGCCAACAGGGAGTCGGGGAGCTGTTTTTT
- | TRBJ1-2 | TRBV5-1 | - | CASSQTSQGTSYGYTF | TGCGCCAGCAGCCAAACTTCACAGGGTACCAGCTATGGCTACACCTTC
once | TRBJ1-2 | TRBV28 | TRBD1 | CATGVLQGDGYTF | TGTGCCACCGGAGTGCTACAGGGGGATGGCTACACCTTC
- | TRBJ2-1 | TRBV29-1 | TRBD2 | CSVDTSGRRNEQFF | TGCAGCGTGGACACTAGCGGGAGGAGAAATGAGCAGTTCTTC
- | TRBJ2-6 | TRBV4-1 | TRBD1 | CASSQGQGFSGANVLTF | TGCGCCAGCAGCCAGGGACAGGGCTTCTCTGGGGCCAACGTCCTGACTTTC
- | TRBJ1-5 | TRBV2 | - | CASSETSGNQPQHF | TGTGCCAGCAGTGAGACGAGCGGCAATCAGCCCCAGCATTTT
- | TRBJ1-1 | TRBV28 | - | CASNEVGEAFF | TGTGCCAGCAACGAGGTGGGTGAAGCTTTCTTT
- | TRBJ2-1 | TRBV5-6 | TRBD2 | CASSLDGLAGVEQFF | TGTGCCAGCAGCTTGGATGGCCTAGCGGGAGTGGAGCAGTTCTTC
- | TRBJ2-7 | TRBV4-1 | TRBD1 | CASSQKTGGRVYEQYF | TGCGCCAGCAGCCAAAAGACAGGGGGCAGGGTCTACGAGCAGTACTTC
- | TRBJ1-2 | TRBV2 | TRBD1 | CASMTGYGYTF | TGTGCCAGCATGACAGGGTATGGCTACACCTTC
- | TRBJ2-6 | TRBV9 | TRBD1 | CASSVGTGAGANVLTF | TGTGCCAGCAGCGTAGGAACAGGGGCTGGGGCCAACGTCCTGACTTTC
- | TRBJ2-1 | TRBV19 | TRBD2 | CASSIKLAGGNYNEQFF | TGTGCCAGTAGTATTAAGTTAGCGGGAGGGAACTACAATGAGCAGTTCTTC
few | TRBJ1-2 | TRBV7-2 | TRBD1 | CASSRDRGNYGYTF | TGTGCCAGCAGCCGGGACAGGGGAAACTATGGCTACACCTTC
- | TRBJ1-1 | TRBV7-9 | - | CASSYMNTEAFF | TGTGCCAGCAGCTACATGAACACTGAAGCTTTCTTT
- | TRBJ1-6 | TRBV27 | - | CASSHFSGNPGPYNSPLHF | TGTGCCAGCAGTCACTTTTCAGGGAACCCCGGGCCCTATAATTCACCCCTCCACTTT
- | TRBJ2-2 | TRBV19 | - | CASSGIPNTGELFF | TGTGCCAGTAGTGGCATACCGAACACCGGGGAGCTGTTTTTT
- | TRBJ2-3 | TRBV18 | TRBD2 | CASSPWTSGINTDTQYF | TGTGCCAGCTCACCCTGGACTAGCGGGATAAACACAGATACGCAGTATTTT
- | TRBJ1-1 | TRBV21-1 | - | CASSSNPGKSDTEAFF | TGTGCCAGCAGCTCTAATCCAGGGAAGTCGGACACTGAAGCTTTCTTT
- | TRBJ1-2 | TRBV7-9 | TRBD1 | CASSFGRTGGDGYTF | TGTGCCAGCAGCTTCGGAAGGACAGGGGGCGATGGCTACACCTTC
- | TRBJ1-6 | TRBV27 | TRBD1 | CASKTGGMWNSPLHF | TGTGCCAGCAAGACAGGGGGCATGTGGAATTCACCCCTCCACTTT
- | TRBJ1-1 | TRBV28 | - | CASRSQYTEAFF | TGTGCCAGCAGGTCACAGTACACTGAAGCTTTCTTT
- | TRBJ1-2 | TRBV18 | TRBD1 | CASSRDRGPYGYTF | TGTGCCAGCTCACGGGACAGGGGCCCTTATGGCTACACCTTC
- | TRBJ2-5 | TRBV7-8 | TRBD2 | CASSSRTSEETQYF | TGTGCCAGCAGCTCCCGGACTAGCGAAGAGACCCAGTACTTC
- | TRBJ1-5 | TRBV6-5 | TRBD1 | CASRDRDNQPQHF | TGTGCCAGCAGGGACAGGGACAATCAGCCCCAGCATTTT
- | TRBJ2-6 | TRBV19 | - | CASSMGGQEPSGANVLTF | TGTGCCAGTAGTATGGGGGGTCAGGAACCCTCTGGGGCCAACGTCCTGACTTTC
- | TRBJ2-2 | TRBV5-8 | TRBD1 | CASSRYRTGVNTGELFF | TGTGCCAGCAGCCGCTATCGGACAGGGGTGAACACCGGGGAGCTGTTTTTT
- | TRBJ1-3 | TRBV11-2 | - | CASRAPGPRSGNTIYF | TGTGCCAGCAGGGCACCGGGTCCCCGCTCTGGAAACACCATATATTTT
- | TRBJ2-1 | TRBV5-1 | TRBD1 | CASSLRRTGDRGEQFF | TGCGCCAGCAGCTTGCGCCGGACAGGGGACAGGGGTGAGCAGTTCTTC
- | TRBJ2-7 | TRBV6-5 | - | CASSRGKSWDYEQYF | TGTGCCAGCAGCCGGGGTAAATCTTGGGATTACGAGCAGTACTTC
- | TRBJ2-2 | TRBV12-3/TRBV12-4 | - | CASSLGAGELFF | TGTGCCAGCAGTTTAGGGGCTGGGGAGCTGTTTTTT
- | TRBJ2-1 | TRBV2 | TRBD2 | CASRGLAGVKFF | TGTGCCAGCAGGGGTCTAGCGGGAGTTAAGTTCTTC
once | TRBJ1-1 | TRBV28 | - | CASSPGKWGRAFF | TGTGCCAGCAGCCCAGGGAAATGGGGCCGGGCTTTCTTT